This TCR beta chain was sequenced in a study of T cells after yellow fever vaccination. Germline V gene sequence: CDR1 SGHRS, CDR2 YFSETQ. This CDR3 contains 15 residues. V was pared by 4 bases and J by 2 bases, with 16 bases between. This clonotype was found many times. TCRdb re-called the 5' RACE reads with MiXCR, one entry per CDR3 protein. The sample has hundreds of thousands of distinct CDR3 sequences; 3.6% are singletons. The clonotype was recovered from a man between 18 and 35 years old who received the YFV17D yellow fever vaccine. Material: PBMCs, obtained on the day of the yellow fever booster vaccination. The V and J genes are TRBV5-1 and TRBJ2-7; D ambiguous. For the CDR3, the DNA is TGCGCCAGCAGCCCCAGGAACAGACAAACCTACGAGCAGTACTTC. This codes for CASSPRNRQTYEQYF.